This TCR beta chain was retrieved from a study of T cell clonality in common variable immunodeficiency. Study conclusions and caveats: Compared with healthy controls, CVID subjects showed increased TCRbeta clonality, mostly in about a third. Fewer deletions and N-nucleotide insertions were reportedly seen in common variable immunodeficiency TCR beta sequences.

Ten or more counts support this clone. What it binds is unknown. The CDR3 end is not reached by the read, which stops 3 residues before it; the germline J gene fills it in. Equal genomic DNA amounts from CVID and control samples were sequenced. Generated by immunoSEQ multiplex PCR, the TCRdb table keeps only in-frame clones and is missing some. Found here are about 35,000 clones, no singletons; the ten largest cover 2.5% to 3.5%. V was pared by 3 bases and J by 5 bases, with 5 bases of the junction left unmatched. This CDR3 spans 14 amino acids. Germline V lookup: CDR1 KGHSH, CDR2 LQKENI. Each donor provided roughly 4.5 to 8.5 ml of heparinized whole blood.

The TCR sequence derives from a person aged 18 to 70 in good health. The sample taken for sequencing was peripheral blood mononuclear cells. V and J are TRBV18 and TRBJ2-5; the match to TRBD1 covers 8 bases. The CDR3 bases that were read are TGTGCCAGCTCACCCGGGACAGGTTGGGAGACC. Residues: CASSPGTGWET. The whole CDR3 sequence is CASSPGTGWETQYF.